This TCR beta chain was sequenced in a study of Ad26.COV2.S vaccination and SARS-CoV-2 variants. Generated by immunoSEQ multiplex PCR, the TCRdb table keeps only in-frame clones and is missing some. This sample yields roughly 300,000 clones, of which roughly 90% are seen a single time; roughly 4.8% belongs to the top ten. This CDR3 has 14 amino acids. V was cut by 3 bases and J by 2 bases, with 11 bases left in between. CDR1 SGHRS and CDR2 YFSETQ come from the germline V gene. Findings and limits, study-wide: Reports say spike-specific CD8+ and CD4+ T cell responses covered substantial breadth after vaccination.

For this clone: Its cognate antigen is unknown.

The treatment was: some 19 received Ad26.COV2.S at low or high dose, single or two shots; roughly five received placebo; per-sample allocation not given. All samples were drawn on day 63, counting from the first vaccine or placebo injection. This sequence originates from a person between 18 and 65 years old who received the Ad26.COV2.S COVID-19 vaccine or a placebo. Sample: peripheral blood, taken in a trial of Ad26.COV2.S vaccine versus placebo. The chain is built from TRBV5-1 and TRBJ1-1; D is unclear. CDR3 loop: CASSYDTENTEAFF. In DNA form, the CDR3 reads TGCGCCAGCAGCTACGACACAGAAAACACTGAAGCTTTCTTT.